The 31 T cell receptor beta chains listed next were all sequenced from one sample in a study of blood T cells in healthy people across ages. A second PCR of roughly 7 to 11 cycles used a sample-barcoded 5' primer and a J-beta primer mix. Each CDR3 protein is one row after TCRdb ran MiXCR on the 5' RACE reads. Here the sample spans some 710,000 distinct CDR3 sequences, over 20% being singletons. Sequencing was carried out using blood. The receptors here all came from a man between 65 and 79 years old in good health.

V gene TRBV10-2 combines with J gene TRBJ1-5; D remains ambiguous. This CDR3 is built from 15 residues. Germline CDR1 reads WSHSY; CDR2 reads SAAADI. V lost 6 bases and J lost 3, with 15 bases in between. As DNA, the CDR3 is TGCGCCAGCAGGGAAGACAATAGCGTCAATCAGCCCCAGCATTTT. As protein: CASREDNSVNQPQHF.

The V call is TRBV7-2, the J call TRBJ2-5, with D maybe TRBD2 (5 bases). Near its end, the DNA agrees better with TRBJ2-1, so the J call may be wrong. There are 15 residues in the CDR3. The V gene's germline CDR1 is SGHTA and CDR2 FQGNSA. In DNA, the CDR3 is TGTGCCAGCAGCTTAGTGATCTGGTCGGGGAATGAGCAGTTCTTC. Its protein product is CASSLVIWSGNEQFF.

This clonotype has just a few counts. CDR3 DNA: TGCGCCAGCAGCCAGGGACTAGCGGGAGAAAGGCAGTACGTC. Its translation: CASSQGLAGERQYV. The genes are TRBV5-1 and TRBJ2-7; 14 bases map to TRBD2. Trimming removed 4 bases from V and 9 bases from J; junction bases left unmatched: 6. Germline-derived CDR1 and CDR2 are SGHRS and YFSETQ. CDR3 length: 14 amino acids.

This clonotype was detected a few times. V is TRBV15 and J is TRBJ1-6; D remains ambiguous. The CDR3 runs to 13 residues. Trimming shortened V by 8 bases and J by 0 bases, and 5 bases separated the two germline ends. Germline assignment: CDR1 LNHNV and CDR2 YYDKDF (reference sequence). CDR3 nucleotide sequence: TGTGCCACCGGGAACTCCTATAATTCACCCCTCCACTTT. It is translated as CATGNSYNSPLHF. The complete variable domain, with remaining parts taken from reference TRBV15 and TRBJ1-6, reads DAMVIQNPRYQVTQFGKPVTLSCSQTLNHNVMYWYQQKSSQAPKLLFHYYDKDFNNEADTPDNFQSRRPNTSFCFLDIRSPGLGDTAMYLCATGNSYNSPLHFGNGTRLTVT.

This CDR3 is CASGVPGGTEAFF. The CDR3 DNA reads as TGCGCCAGCGGCGTTCCGGGGGGCACTGAAGCTTTCTTT. The chain recombines TRBV5-1 with TRBJ1-1; D possibly corresponds to TRBD1 (5 bases). Germline-derived CDR1 and CDR2 are SGHRS and YFSETQ. This CDR3 has 13 residues. V lost 7 bases to trimming and J lost 4 bases, with 14 bases between them.

This chain uses TRBV20-1 with TRBJ1-1; 8 positions agree with TRBD1. Germline-derived CDR1 and CDR2 are DFQATT and SNEGSKA (reference sequence). The CDR3 has 16 amino acids. V shed 2 bases and J 1 base; nucleotides not matched to a gene: 9. DNA of the CDR3: TGCAGTGCTAGACCTCCAGGGGGCGGCAGGAACACTGAAGCTTTCTTT. This sequence encodes CSARPPGGGRNTEAFF.

This clonotype appeared a few times. The rearrangement joins TRBV5-1 to TRBJ1-1; possibly TRBD1 for D (5 bases). V shed 5 bases and J shed 6 bases, with 14 bases lying between them. Germline V lookup: CDR1 SGHRS, CDR2 YFSETQ. The CDR3 contains 13 residues. CDR3 DNA: TGCGCCAGCAGACCAGGGACCGGACCTGAAGCTTTCTTT. Protein: CASRPGTGPEAFF.

This clonotype was counted many times. The chain has TRBV29-1 and TRBJ2-4, with TRBD1 matching 8 bases. Germline loops: CDR1 SQVTM, CDR2 ANQGSEA. The CDR3 sequence is 12 residues long. Unmatched junction bases numbered 10, after V lost 6 bases and J lost 12 bases. This CDR3 is CSVNDRGLPQYF. CDR3 sequence (DNA): TGCAGCGTCAATGACAGGGGATTACCTCAGTACTTC.

This clonotype has only a few counts. This chain uses TRBV20-1 with TRBJ2-7; D could derive from TRBD1 or TRBD2 (5 bases each). CDR1 and CDR2 (germline): DFQATT, SNEGSKA (reference sequence). CDR3 size: 14 residues. The germline V and J ends were trimmed by 5 bases and 2 bases, with 16 bases remaining between them. CDR3: CSAPTGRKTYEQYF. The CDR3 nucleotides are TGCAGTGCTCCGACGGGACGGAAAACCTACGAGCAGTACTTC.

This clonotype has just a few counts. This sequence joins TRBV12-3 or TRBV12-4 and TRBJ2-7; D unresolved. Trimming left V 6 bases short and J 1 base short, with 10 bases between. The CDR3 extends over 13 amino acids. The CDR3 DNA is TGTGCCAGCAGATCGACCGTGTCCTACGAGCAGTACTTC. This encodes CASRSTVSYEQYF.

The rearrangement uses TRBV7-2 and TRBJ1-1, with D hard to call. This CDR3 comprises 12 residues. Trimming shortened V by 1 base and J by 10 bases, and 10 bases separated the two germline ends. The V gene's germline CDR1 is SGHTA and CDR2 FQGNSA. CDR3 in DNA: TGTGCCAGCAGCTTAGACACCCTTGGAGCTTTCTTT. It is translated as CASSLDTLGAFF. Supplemented by reference TRBV7-2 and TRBJ1-1, the full variable domain reads GAGVSQSPSNKVTEKGKDVELRCDPISGHTALYWYRQSLGQGLEFLIYFQGNSAPDKSGLPSDRFSAERTGGSVSTLTIQRTQQEDSAVYLCASSLDTLGAFFGQGTRLTVV.

The chain carries TRBV28 and TRBJ2-7; TRBD2 matches at 8 bases. CDR1 is MDHEN, CDR2 SYDVKM, per germline. The CDR3 extends over 15 amino acids. V shed 6 bases, J shed 3 bases, and the junction held 10 bases outside the gene matches. CDR3 loop: CASSREHGTSYEQYF. CDR3 bases: TGTGCCAGCAGCCGAGAGCACGGGACTAGCTACGAGCAGTACTTC.

This clonotype was observed many times. The genes are TRBV6-6 and TRBJ2-4, with TRBD2 as a possible D gene (5 bases). The CDR3 loop spans 14 amino acids. In germline, CDR1 is MNHNY, CDR2 SVGAGI (reference sequence). V shed 3 bases and J shed 9 bases, with 15 bases lying between them. The CDR3 DNA is TGTGCCAGCAGTTATGGAGGAGAAGGAAGCATTCAGTACTTC. Its protein is CASSYGGEGSIQYF.

The J gene is TRBJ2-7, the V gene TRBV20-1; D is unclear. Germline-derived CDR1 and CDR2 are DFQATT and SNEGSKA (reference sequence). V was shortened by 1 base and J by 3 bases, with 16 bases between the two germline ends. The CDR3 is made up of 15 amino acids. This CDR3 is CSARVVAETFYEQYV. DNA for the CDR3: TGCAGTGCTAGAGTAGTGGCAGAAACTTTCTACGAGCAGTACGTC.

This chain connects TRBV19 to TRBJ1-1; possibly TRBD1 for D (5 bases). Trimming took off 4 bases at V and 2 bases at J, with 11 bases between the two ends. Germline CDR1 LNHDA, CDR2 SQIVND (reference sequence). The CDR3 is made up of 14 amino acids. The CDR3 sequence is CASSSGGSNTEAFF. The CDR3 DNA reads as TGTGCCAGTAGTAGTGGGGGATCAAACACTGAAGCTTTCTTT. The full variable domain, rest sourced from reference TRBV19 and TRBJ1-1, is DGGITQSPKYLFRKEGQNVTLSCEQNLNHDAMYWYRQDPGQGLRLIYYSQIVNDFQKGDIAEGYSVSREKKESFPLTVTSAQKNPTAFYLCASSSGGSNTEAFFGQGTRLTVV.

This chain connects TRBV12-3 or TRBV12-4 to TRBJ2-1, with 8 bases that match TRBD1. The CDR3 loop spans 14 amino acids. Trimming at V came to 10 bases and at J to 6 bases, leaving 11 bases not matched to a gene. The CDR3 nucleotides read TGTGCCACCAACAGAGACAGGGGTTCCAATGAGCAGTTCTTC. It encodes CATNRDRGSNEQFF.

This clonotype was recorded a few times. This rearrangement joins TRBV7-2 to TRBJ1-1; no definite D call. V was pared by 5 bases and J by 1 base, with 8 bases between. Germline values: CDR1 SGHTA, CDR2 FQGNSA. The CDR3 covers 13 residues. CDR3 sequence (DNA): TGTGCCAGCAGCATCGAAAGGAACACTGAAGCTTTCTTT. Protein: CASSIERNTEAFF. The variable domain in full, completed from reference TRBV7-2 and TRBJ1-1, reads GAGVSQSPSNKVTEKGKDVELRCDPISGHTALYWYRQSLGQGLEFLIYFQGNSAPDKSGLPSDRFSAERTGGSVSTLTIQRTQQEDSAVYLCASSIERNTEAFFGQGTRLTVV.

This clonotype was detected a few times. The J gene is TRBJ2-1, the V gene TRBV7-2; 12 bases match TRBD2. The CDR3 has 15 residues. Unmatched junction bases numbered 6, after V lost 4 bases and J lost 8 bases. Germline assignment: CDR1 SGHTA and CDR2 FQGNSA. Here the CDR3 reads CASSYRTSGNDEQFF. DNA of the CDR3: TGTGCCAGCAGCTACCGGACTAGCGGGAATGATGAGCAGTTCTTC.

This clonotype was counted ten times or more. The V gene is TRBV20-1, the J gene TRBJ2-1; 13 nucleotides align to TRBD2. The CDR3 contains 14 residues. Germline CDR1 and CDR2: DFQATT and SNEGSKA (reference sequence). V dropped 5 bases and J dropped 7; count of bases not matched to a gene: 5. Here the CDR3 reads CSAPTSGRSNEQFF. CDR3 coding DNA: TGCAGTGCTCCGACTAGCGGGAGGTCAAATGAGCAGTTCTTC.

This clonotype was detected many times. The rearrangement joins TRBV20-1 to TRBJ2-4; a weak D match, TRBD2 (5 bases). The CDR3 has 16 residues. Trimming shortened V by 0 bases and J by 0 bases, and 12 bases separated the two germline ends. Germline V CDR1 and CDR2: DFQATT, SNEGSKA (reference sequence). The CDR3: CSARDLRELAKNIQYF. CDR3 nucleotides: TGCAGTGCTAGAGATCTAAGGGAGCTAGCCAAAAACATTCAGTACTTC.

This rearrangement joins TRBV20-1 to TRBJ2-5; 8 nucleotides line up with TRBD2. Germline CDR1 and CDR2: DFQATT and SNEGSKA (reference sequence). This CDR3 comprises 17 residues. J was trimmed by 1 base and V by 0 bases; bases with no gene match: 10. CDR3 DNA sequence: TGCAGTGCTAGAGATTTCCCTCGGACTAGCTCCCAAGAGACCCAGTACTTC. Protein sequence: CSARDFPRTSSQETQYF.

A few counts support this clonotype. Because it lacks the conserved phenylalanine or tryptophan at the end, this CDR3 is likely a read error. This rearrangement joins TRBV7-2 to TRBJ2-1; 11 bases agree with TRBD2. The germline gives CDR1 SGHTA, CDR2 FQGNSA. CDR3 size: 17 residues. After removal of 3 bases from V and 4 bases from J, the junction contained 8 bases not matched to a gene. CDR3 nucleotides: TGTGCCAGCAGCTTGGTCTTAGCGGGAGGGTCTTACAATGAGCAGTTCCTC. This translates into CASSLVLAGGSYNEQFL.

This chain joins TRBV6-1 and TRBJ2-1, with 12 bases matching TRBD2. Judging by the DNA end, TRBJ2-5 fits better; the J call may be wrong. Germline V lookup: CDR1 MNHNS, CDR2 SASEGT. This CDR3 is 14 amino acids long. DNA for the CDR3: TGTGCCAGCAGTAAGACTAGCGGGAGTGCGACCCAGTACTTC. Amino acids: CASSKTSGSATQYF.

The chain couples TRBV7-8 to TRBJ1-1; no reliable D call. Trimming shortened V by 4 bases and J by 4 bases, and 10 bases separated the two germline ends. Germline CDR1 SGHVS, CDR2 FQNEAQ. The CDR3 loop spans 13 amino acids. The CDR3 loop reads CASSYLSGTEAFF. The CDR3 DNA reads TGTGCCAGCAGCTATTTGAGTGGCACTGAAGCTTTCTTT.

The chain employs TRBV7-9 and TRBJ2-3, with TRBD2 as a possible D gene (5 bases). There are 15 residues in the CDR3. From germline, CDR1 is SEHNR and CDR2 FQNEAQ (reference sequence). V was pared by 5 bases and J by 2 bases, with 14 bases between. Here the CDR3 reads CASSPGLGLTDTQYF. DNA of the CDR3: TGTGCCAGCAGCCCCGGACTGGGCCTCACAGATACGCAGTATTTT. The full variable domain, in which reference TRBV7-9 and TRBJ2-3 provide the parts outside the CDR3, is DTGVSQNPRHKITKRGQNVTFRCDPISEHNRLYWYRQTLGQGPEFLTYFQNEAQLEKSRLLSDRFSAERPKGSFSTLEIQRTEQGDSAMYLCASSPGLGLTDTQYFGPGTRLTVL.

V usage is TRBV20-1 and J usage is TRBJ2-3; D is unresolved. CDR1 and CDR2 (germline): DFQATT, SNEGSKA (reference sequence). This CDR3 region has 11 residues. The germline V and J ends were trimmed by 6 bases and 10 bases, with 14 bases remaining between them. CDR3 coding DNA: TGCAGTGCCCCTTATCGGCAATCGCAGTATTTT. It yields the protein CSAPYRQSQYF.

The chain recombines TRBV7-2 with TRBJ2-1, with D perhaps TRBD2 (5 bases). The germline V and J ends were trimmed by 4 bases and 1 base, with 8 bases remaining between them. This CDR3 region has 14 residues. CDR1 is SGHTA and CDR2 is FQGNSA in the germline V gene. The CDR3 is CASSSSPSYNEQFF. CDR3 DNA sequence: TGTGCCAGCAGCTCTAGCCCTTCCTACAATGAGCAGTTCTTC.

The sample holds a few counts of this clonotype. This chain links TRBV5-6 with TRBJ2-5, with 13 bases identical to TRBD2. The ends lost 4 bases at V and 4 bases at J; junction bases unmatched: 10. Germline V gene lookup returns CDR1 SGHDT and CDR2 YYEEEE. The CDR3 has 17 residues. CDR3 residues: CASSIPGLAGFPETQYF. For the CDR3, the DNA is TGTGCCAGCAGCATCCCGGGACTAGCGGGGTTCCCAGAGACCCAGTACTTC.

This clonotype was observed a few times. The chain links TRBV20-1 to TRBJ1-1, with no clear D. This CDR3 spans 10 amino acids. The V gene's germline CDR1 is DFQATT and CDR2 SNEGSKA (reference sequence). Trimming shortened V by 7 bases and J by 6 bases, and 9 bases separated the two germline ends. CDR3 amino acids: CSVRTAEAFF. Here the CDR3 DNA reads TGCAGTGTTCGGACTGCTGAAGCTTTCTTT.

This chain joins TRBV29-1 and TRBJ2-1, with TRBD1 matching over 10 bases. CDR1 and CDR2 from the germline V gene are SQVTM and ANQGSEA. The CDR3 runs 14 residues. Trimming removed 4 bases from V and 0 bases from J; junction bases left unmatched: 0. Here the CDR3 reads CSVGDRGSYNEQFF. CDR3 nucleotide sequence: TGCAGCGTTGGGGACAGGGGCTCCTACAATGAGCAGTTCTTC.

In this sample, this clonotype turned up a few times. V and J are TRBV5-6 and TRBJ1-1, with D hard to call. V lost 1 base, J lost 1 base, and 11 bases lay in between. The CDR3 length is 15 residues. Looked up from germline, CDR1 is SGHDT and CDR2 is YYEEEE. The CDR3 loop is CASSLYGLGNTEAFF. The CDR3, as DNA: TGTGCCAGCAGCTTGTATGGGCTGGGGAACACTGAAGCTTTCTTT.